The next 28 T cell receptor beta chains were all read from a single sample in a study of blood T cell repertoires in COVID-19. Generated by immunoSEQ multiplex PCR, the TCRdb table keeps only in-frame clones and is missing some. This sample yields approximately 280,000 clones, of which approximately 78% are seen a single time; about 5% belongs to the top ten. Source material: PBMCs or T cells enriched from blood (not recorded which). These receptors all come from a man in his forties or fifties who had been exposed to COVID-19.

The V call is TRBV5-1, the J call TRBJ2-7, with D perhaps matching TRBD1 (6 bases). CDR1 is SGHRS, CDR2 YFSETQ, per germline. The V end was cut by 4 bases, the J end by 6 bases, with 20 bases between. The CDR3 is made up of 15 amino acids. As DNA, the CDR3 is TGCGCCAGCAGCAGGACAGTCGCCACCCAGGGCGAGCAGTACTTC. It specifies CASSRTVATQGEQYF.

V gene TRBV18 combines with J gene TRBJ2-3, with TRBD1 matching 8 bases. The trim removed 4 bases at V and 6 bases at J, leaving 6 bases unmatched. Germline V CDR1 and CDR2: KGHSH, LQKENI. CDR3 length: 14 amino acids. The CDR3 is CASSRRTGSDTQYF. The CDR3, as DNA: TGTGCCAGCTCACGGAGGACAGGGTCGGATACGCAGTATTTT.

The count of this clone is one. The chain links TRBV10-1 to TRBJ1-5, with TRBD1 as a possible D gene (5 bases). This CDR3 comprises 14 residues. The V gene's germline CDR1 is WNHNN and CDR2 SYGVQD (reference sequence). Between the trimmed V and J ends, which lost 2 bases and 4 bases, there was a span of 9 bases. This CDR3 is CASSEAGQNQPQHF. Here the CDR3 DNA reads TGCGCCAGCAGTGAGGCAGGGCAGAATCAGCCCCAGCATTTT.

The V gene is TRBV2, the J gene TRBJ2-7; a possible D gene is TRBD2 (6 bases). The V gene lost 2 bases and the J gene lost 5 bases, with 13 bases spanning the gap. The CDR3 has 14 residues. In germline, CDR1 is SNHLY, CDR2 FYNNEI. The CDR3 region has the DNA TGTGCCAGCAGTGAACGGGGGTGGGACGACGAGCAGTACTTC. This codes for CASSERGWDDEQYF. Complete variable domain (other parts from reference TRBV2 and TRBJ2-7): EPEVTQTPSHQVTQMGQEVILRCVPISNHLYFYWYRQILGQKVEFLVSFYNNEISEKSEIFDDQFSVERPDGSNFTLKIRSTKLEDSAMYFCASSERGWDDEQYFGPGTRLTVT.

This chain uses TRBV7-6 with TRBJ1-1; 9 bases agree with TRBD1. The CDR3 sequence is 14 residues long. Germline V gene lookup returns CDR1 SGHVS and CDR2 FNYEAQ. With 4 bases clipped from V and 3 bases from J, the junction kept 3 bases outside the gene matches. The CDR3 spells CASSSGQGYTEAFF. The CDR3 DNA reads TGTGCCAGCAGCTCCGGACAGGGGTACACTGAAGCTTTCTTT.

The CDR3 protein is CASSEEGYGSGYTF. Written as DNA, the CDR3 is TGTGCCAGCAGTGAAGAGGGGTACGGCTCTGGCTACACCTTC. J is TRBJ1-2 and V is TRBV6-1; D might be TRBD1 (5 bases). CDR3 length: 14 amino acids. In germline, CDR1 is MNHNS, CDR2 SASEGT. The V and J ends lost 1 base and 7 bases respectively, with 13 bases between them.

The chain uses TRBV7-9 and TRBJ2-5, with D unclear. Germline V gene data show CDR1 as SEHNR and CDR2 as FQNEAQ (reference sequence). Between the trimmed V and J ends, which lost 4 bases and 0 bases, there was a span of 3 bases. There are 12 residues in the CDR3. CDR3 amino acids: CASSSDQETQYF. The CDR3 nucleotides are TGTGCCAGCAGCTCCGACCAAGAGACCCAGTACTTC.

This chain links TRBV30 with TRBJ2-7; possible D gene TRBD2, 6 bases. Trimming took off 3 bases at V and 4 bases at J, with 13 bases between the two ends. Germline CDR1 and CDR2: GTSNPN and SVGIG (reference sequence). The CDR3 has 13 residues. The CDR3 loop is CAWSGQAGYEQYF. Written as DNA, the CDR3 is TGTGCCTGGAGCGGTCAGGCGGGGTACGAGCAGTACTTC.

The V gene is TRBV5-6, the J gene TRBJ1-1, with D possibly being TRBD1 (6 bases). In germline, CDR1 is SGHDT, CDR2 YYEEEE. V shed 2 bases and J shed 6 bases, with 23 bases lying between them. There are 17 residues in the CDR3. The CDR3 DNA is TGTGCCAGCAGCTTACCCGAAGGGAGGGGGGTGTTGGCTGAAGCTTTCTTT. It yields the protein CASSLPEGRGVLAEAFF.

The chain links TRBV4-2 to TRBJ1-2; 8 bases align to TRBD1. Germline-derived CDR1 and CDR2 are LGHNA and YNFKEQ. Trimming at V came to 2 bases and at J to 9 bases, leaving 11 bases not matched to a gene. This CDR3 has 15 residues. The CDR3 loop is CASSQPGGQDSSYTF. CDR3 bases: TGTGCCAGCAGCCAACCTGGGGGACAGGACAGCAGCTACACCTTC.

The V call is TRBV30, the J call TRBJ1-2, with 7 bases aligning to TRBD1. The CDR3 spans 14 residues. The germline CDR1 and CDR2 sequences are GTSNPN and SVGIG (reference sequence). V trimming: 1 base; J trimming: 4 bases; junction bases outside the gene matches: 6. CDR3 sequence: CAWSAAGGFYGYTF. In DNA, the CDR3 is TGTGCCTGGAGTGCGGCAGGGGGGTTCTATGGCTACACCTTC. The full variable domain, in which reference TRBV30 and TRBJ1-2 provide the parts outside the CDR3, is SQTIHQWPATLVQPVGSPLSLECTVEGTSNPNLYWYRQAAGRGLQLLFYSVGIGQISSEVPQNLSASRPQDRQFILSSKKLLLSDSGFYLCAWSAAGGFYGYTFGSGTRLTVV.

This chain connects TRBV10-3 to TRBJ2-1; 13 bases agree with TRBD2. V dropped 1 base and J dropped 5; count of bases not matched to a gene: 2. The germline V gene encodes CDR1 ENHRY and CDR2 SYGVKD. The CDR3 loop spans 16 amino acids. The CDR3 region has the DNA TGTGCCATCAGTGAGTTGGGACTAGCGGGAAACAATGAGCAGTTCTTC. This codes for CAISELGLAGNNEQFF.

The chain couples TRBV5-1 to TRBJ2-7, with 11 bases aligning to TRBD2. This CDR3 contains 16 residues. CDR1 SGHRS and CDR2 YFSETQ come from the germline V gene. J gave up 4 bases and V 3 bases, and 9 bases lay outside the gene matches. CDR3 DNA: TGCGCCAGCAGCTCATCCACCGGGACTAGCGGATACGAGCAGTACTTC. This encodes CASSSSTGTSGYEQYF.

This chain connects TRBV13 to TRBJ2-1, with D hard to call. With 1 base removed from V and 7 bases from J, the gap between germline ends came to 8 bases. Per the germline V gene, CDR1 is PRHDT and CDR2 is FYEKMQ (reference sequence). This CDR3 has 13 residues. The CDR3 nucleotides read TGTGCCAGCAGCTTAGAAAGCAAGAATGAGCAGTTCTTC. Translating gives CASSLESKNEQFF. The full variable domain, completed using reference TRBV13 and TRBJ2-1, is AAGVIQSPRHLIKEKRETATLKCYPIPRHDTVYWYQQGPGQDPQFLISFYEKMQSDKGSIPDRFSAQQFSDYHSELNMSSLELGDSALYFCASSLESKNEQFFGPGTRLTVL.

The J gene is TRBJ2-3, the V gene TRBV24-1; 10 bases match TRBD2. V lost 5 bases and J lost 2; bases outside the gene matches: 3. Germline loops: CDR1 KGHDR, CDR2 SFDVKD. This CDR3 has 15 residues. The CDR3 coding sequence is TGTGCCACCAGTGGACTAGCGGGCACCACAGATACGCAGTATTTT. Translating it yields CATSGLAGTTDTQYF.

The chain combines TRBV7-3 with TRBJ2-7, with TRBD1 as a possible D gene (5 bases). CDR3 length equals 14 residues. V lost 5 bases and J lost 4, with 15 bases in between. CDR1 SGHTA and CDR2 FQGTGA come from the germline V gene. The CDR3 coding sequence is TGTGCCAGCAGCCTACATCAGGGATCGTACGAGCAGTACTTC. Encoded protein: CASSLHQGSYEQYF.

The chain is built from TRBV29-1 and TRBJ2-1; the D gene is possibly TRBD2 (5 bases). Germline V gene lookup returns CDR1 SQVTM and CDR2 ANQGSEA. The ends were cut back, 8 bases at V and 5 bases at J, with 16 bases in the middle. The CDR3 has 13 amino acids. The CDR3 nucleotides read TGCAGCAGCGGACGTGGGGAGCACAATGAGCAGTTCTTC. Residues: CSSGRGEHNEQFF.

The V call is TRBV19, the J call TRBJ2-2; TRBD2 aligns across 9 bases. With 5 bases clipped from V and 9 bases from J, the junction kept 7 bases outside the gene matches. Looked up from germline, CDR1 is LNHDA and CDR2 is SQIVND (reference sequence). The CDR3 has 14 amino acids. The CDR3 region is CASSPGLASRELFF. The CDR3 nucleotides are TGTGCCAGTAGTCCAGGACTAGCGAGCCGGGAGCTGTTTTTT.

The rearrangement links TRBV30 to TRBJ1-2; possible D gene TRBD1, 5 bases. CDR3 length: 13 residues. Germline V gives CDR1 GTSNPN, CDR2 SVGIG (reference sequence). The germline V and J ends were trimmed by 0 bases and 5 bases, with 10 bases remaining between them. The CDR3 protein is CAWSVWAGYGYTF. The CDR3 DNA follows: TGTGCCTGGAGTGTCTGGGCAGGGTATGGCTACACCTTC.

The CDR3 is CASGSEGTGTDTQYF. The CDR3 DNA reads as TGTGCCAGTGGGTCGGAGGGAACCGGGACAGATACGCAGTATTTT. The rearrangement links TRBV7-2 to TRBJ2-3, with a weak D call TRBD2 (6 bases). Germline values: CDR1 SGHTA, CDR2 FQGNSA. Deletions cut 9 bases from V and 3 bases from J, with 19 bases between. This CDR3 is 15 amino acids long.

The CDR3 spells CASSTGTAGAQNTQYF. CDR3 in DNA: TGTGCCAGTAGTACAGGGACGGCAGGGGCACAAAATACGCAGTATTTT. The chain employs TRBV19 and TRBJ2-3, with D perhaps matching TRBD1 (6 bases). Trimming cost V 4 bases and J 7 bases, with 21 bases left between them. The CDR3 runs 16 residues. CDR1 and CDR2 (germline): LNHDA, SQIVND (reference sequence).

The rearrangement links TRBV30 to TRBJ1-2; 11 bases are shared with TRBD1. Trimming took 5 bases from V and 8 from J; bases not matched to a gene: 4. This CDR3 contains 12 residues. Germline V gene sequence: CDR1 GTSNPN, CDR2 SVGIG (reference sequence). CDR3 nucleotides: TGTGCCTGGGGACAGGGGGCGTCCGGCTACACCTTC. Translating it yields CAWGQGASGYTF. Drawing the rest from reference TRBV30 and TRBJ1-2, the complete variable domain is SQTIHQWPATLVQPVGSPLSLECTVEGTSNPNLYWYRQAAGRGLQLLFYSVGIGQISSEVPQNLSASRPQDRQFILSSKKLLLSDSGFYLCAWGQGASGYTFGSGTRLTVV.

The chain recombines TRBV30 with TRBJ1-2; D is unresolved. The CDR3 has 12 residues. The germline V and J ends were trimmed by 2 bases and 7 bases, with 11 bases remaining between them. In germline, CDR1 is GTSNPN, CDR2 SVGIG (reference sequence). CDR3 region: CAWSRGLGGYTF. The CDR3 DNA is TGTGCCTGGAGTCGGGGTTTGGGTGGCTACACCTTC.

The CDR3 region is CASRATGLQLDEQYF. In DNA form, the CDR3 reads TGCGCCAGCAGGGCTACAGGGTTGCAGCTCGACGAGCAGTACTTC. This rearrangement joins TRBV5-1 to TRBJ2-7, with a weak D call TRBD1 (6 bases). Trimming removed 5 bases from V and 5 bases from J, with 20 bases in between. Germline CDR1 reads SGHRS; CDR2 reads YFSETQ. This CDR3 is built from 15 residues. The complete variable domain, with remaining parts taken from reference TRBV5-1 and TRBJ2-7, reads KAGVTQTPRYLIKTRGQQVTLSCSPISGHRSVSWYQQTPGQGLQFLFEYFSETQRNKGNFPGRFSGRQFSNSRSEMNVSTLELGDSALYLCASRATGLQLDEQYFGPGTRLTVT.

The chain combines TRBV7-3 with TRBJ2-5, with unresolved D. CDR3 size: 13 residues. Germline V gene lookup returns CDR1 SGHTA and CDR2 FQGTGA. Trimming pared 2 bases from V and 5 bases from J, leaving 9 bases between. CDR3 nucleotide sequence: TGTGCCAGCAGCTTATCGGCCGGGGAGACCCAGTACTTC. This gives the protein CASSLSAGETQYF.

This clone has a handful of counts. The chain employs TRBV28 and TRBJ2-2, with 10 bases identical to TRBD2. The germline gives CDR1 MDHEN, CDR2 SYDVKM. V was pared by 8 bases and J by 4 bases, with 4 bases of the junction left unmatched. The CDR3 spans 14 residues. Here the CDR3 DNA reads TGTGCCAGCGGAAGACTAGCGGGCACCGGGGAGCTGTTTTTT. This encodes CASGRLAGTGELFF.

This clone was found once. V and J are TRBV11-2 and TRBJ1-2; D is possibly TRBD1 (5 bases). The V gene lost 2 bases and the J gene lost 5 bases, with 18 bases spanning the gap. CDR3 length: 16 amino acids. Germline-derived CDR1 and CDR2 are SGHAT and FQNNGV. The CDR3: CASSLSGLREGYGYTF. DNA for the CDR3: TGTGCCAGCAGCTTATCCGGTCTCAGGGAGGGATATGGCTACACCTTC.

J is TRBJ2-3 and V is TRBV12-3 or TRBV12-4; TRBD2 agrees at 7 bases. V shed 4 bases, J shed 3 bases, and the junction held 1 base outside the gene matches. This CDR3 spans 13 amino acids. The DNA for the CDR3 is TGTGCCAGCAGTTGGGGGGGAACAGATACGCAGTATTTT. It specifies CASSWGGTDTQYF.